This is a list of T cell receptor beta chains from one sample in a study of T cell repertoires in cytomegalovirus infection. These TCRs' antigens remain unknown. TCRdb re-analysed the reads in MiXCR, keeping a single row per CDR3 protein. The sample contains around 900,000 distinct CDR3 sequences, 25% to 40% of which appear only once. The sequencing here drew on cultured CD8+ T cells from PBMCs, taken from culture after CMV antigen stimulation. These receptors were collected from a human donor in good health (CMV status not recorded). Some clones in this sample may be carry-over from other donors' samples. CDR3s include the opening cysteine and the closing phenylalanine or tryptophan. D genes are given only for firm matches. Expanded clones are given a class, and other clones once, few, many or no size at all.

CDR3nt: TGTGCCAGCAGCCACAGACAGTATGGCGAGCAGTACTTC
CDR3aa: CASSHRQYGEQYF
d_gene: NA
abundance: few
j_gene: TRBJ2-7
v_gene: TRBV7-8

CDR3nt: TGCAGCGTTAGGGTGTCTAGGTACGAGCAGTACTTC
CDR3aa: CSVRVSRYEQYF
d_gene: NA
abundance: NA
j_gene: TRBJ2-7
v_gene: TRBV29-1

CDR3nt: TGTGCCATCAGGGAATGGCAACCCGGACAAAACTATGGCTACACCTTC
CDR3aa: CAIREWQPGQNYGYTF
d_gene: NA
abundance: NA
j_gene: TRBJ1-2
v_gene: TRBV10-3

CDR3nt: TGCGCCAGCAGCCAAGAAACAGAGCAAGAGACCCAGTACTTC
CDR3aa: CASSQETEQETQYF
d_gene: NA
abundance: few
j_gene: TRBJ2-5
v_gene: TRBV4-1

CDR3nt: TGTGCCAGCTCGCAAGGCACCGGGACAGGGCCATACGAGCAGTACTTC
CDR3aa: CASSQGTGTGPYEQYF
d_gene: TRBD1
abundance: few
j_gene: TRBJ2-7
v_gene: TRBV18

CDR3nt: TGTGCCAGCAGTGGCCCGGGAGGGGCCGGCTCTGGAAACACCATATATTTT
CDR3aa: CASSGPGGAGSGNTIYF
d_gene: NA
abundance: few
j_gene: TRBJ1-3
v_gene: TRBV7-9

CDR3nt: TGTGCCAGCAGCTTTAGCGGGGGGCCTGTTTACAATGAGCAGTTCTTC
CDR3aa: CASSFSGGPVYNEQFF
d_gene: TRBD2
abundance: few
j_gene: TRBJ2-1
v_gene: TRBV11-1

CDR3nt: TGTGCCAGCAGATCCTCAGGGTTAACTGAAGCTTTCTTT
CDR3aa: CASRSSGLTEAFF
d_gene: NA
abundance: NA
j_gene: TRBJ1-1
v_gene: TRBV7-3

CDR3nt: TGTGCTAGCAGTCAGGGAGGTGGGGCTGAGCAGTTCTTC
CDR3aa: CASSQGGGAEQFF
d_gene: NA
abundance: few
j_gene: TRBJ2-1
v_gene: TRBV7-7

CDR3nt: TGTGCCAGCAGCCCCCTCATTGCAACTAATGAAAAACTGTTTTTT
CDR3aa: CASSPLIATNEKLFF
d_gene: NA
abundance: few
j_gene: TRBJ1-4
v_gene: TRBV9

CDR3nt: TGTGCCAGCATCCTGAATGAAAAACTGTTTTTT
CDR3aa: CASILNEKLFF
d_gene: NA
abundance: NA
j_gene: TRBJ1-4
v_gene: TRBV16

CDR3nt: TGTGCCAGTAGGGCCGAGAGGGGCACAGATACGCAGTATTTT
CDR3aa: CASRAERGTDTQYF
d_gene: NA
abundance: NA
j_gene: TRBJ2-3
v_gene: TRBV19

CDR3nt: TGCAGCGTACCAACAGGAGCGGGGACTGAAGCTTTCTTT
CDR3aa: CSVPTGAGTEAFF
d_gene: NA
abundance: few
j_gene: TRBJ1-1
v_gene: TRBV29-1

CDR3nt: TGTGCCAGCAGTTACTTCGACAGGGACGAAAAACTGTTTTTT
CDR3aa: CASSYFDRDEKLFF
d_gene: TRBD1
abundance: few
j_gene: TRBJ1-4
v_gene: TRBV6-5

CDR3nt: TGTGCCAGCTCACCACCGAACACCGAAGAGACCCAGTACTTC
CDR3aa: CASSPPNTEETQYF
d_gene: NA
abundance: few
j_gene: TRBJ2-5
v_gene: TRBV18

CDR3nt: TGCAGTGCTAGAGACTTAAAAGGAGACGGCTACGAGCAGTACTTC
CDR3aa: CSARDLKGDGYEQYF
d_gene: NA
abundance: few
j_gene: TRBJ2-7
v_gene: TRBV20-1

CDR3nt: TGCAGCGTTGAAGAGAGGGATTCTGGAAACACCATATATTTT
CDR3aa: CSVEERDSGNTIYF
d_gene: NA
abundance: NA
j_gene: TRBJ1-3
v_gene: TRBV29-1

CDR3nt: TGTGCCAGCAGCTCATACAGGGGGCTAACAGATACGCAGTATTTT
CDR3aa: CASSSYRGLTDTQYF
d_gene: TRBD1
abundance: NA
j_gene: TRBJ2-3
v_gene: TRBV7-9

CDR3nt: TGTGCCATCAGTGTCGGACAGGGTTTAACCGGGGAGCTGTTTTTT
CDR3aa: CAISVGQGLTGELFF
d_gene: TRBD1
abundance: NA
j_gene: TRBJ2-2
v_gene: TRBV10-3

CDR3nt: TGTGCCAGCCGGGGTGGGGGGAATAATTCACCCCTCCACTTT
CDR3aa: CASRGGGNNSPLHF
d_gene: NA
abundance: once
j_gene: TRBJ1-6
v_gene: TRBV28

CDR3nt: TGTGCCAGCAGTCTAGGACTAGCGGGAGGATGGGAGCAGTTCTTC
CDR3aa: CASSLGLAGGWEQFF
d_gene: TRBD2
abundance: NA
j_gene: TRBJ2-1
v_gene: TRBV12-3/TRBV12-4

CDR3nt: TGTGCCAGCAGCTTAGGGGGGTTACGGAATACGCAGTATTTT
CDR3aa: CASSLGGLRNTQYF
d_gene: NA
abundance: NA
j_gene: TRBJ2-3
v_gene: TRBV13

CDR3nt: TGTGCCAGCAAGGACAGGGCGATTGAAGGGACCCAGTACTTC
CDR3aa: CASKDRAIEGTQYF
d_gene: TRBD1
abundance: NA
j_gene: TRBJ2-5
v_gene: TRBV5-4

CDR3nt: TGTGCCAGCAGCTTAGCGCCTTCCCCGACTAGCGGTGGTGGGCTGTTTTTT
CDR3aa: CASSLAPSPTSGGGLFF
d_gene: TRBD2
abundance: many
j_gene: TRBJ2-2
v_gene: TRBV7-2

CDR3nt: TGCGCCAGCAGCCAAGGGAGAACGGCAGGGGGCCTGGAGACCCAGTACTTC
CDR3aa: CASSQGRTAGGLETQYF
d_gene: TRBD1
abundance: NA
j_gene: TRBJ2-5
v_gene: TRBV4-1

CDR3nt: TGTGTCAGCAGCTTAGACGGGGGGTCGAACACTGAAGCTTTCTTT
CDR3aa: CVSSLDGGSNTEAFF
d_gene: NA
abundance: NA
j_gene: TRBJ1-1
v_gene: TRBV7-6

CDR3nt: TGCACCAGCAGCCAATTACCGGGACAGGGGGCCGGGGGTGAGCAGTTCTTC
CDR3aa: CTSSQLPGQGAGGEQFF
d_gene: TRBD1
abundance: NA
j_gene: TRBJ2-1
v_gene: TRBV4-1

CDR3nt: TGTGCCAGCAGCTTGGGACCTTACTTCCAAGAGACCCAGTACTTC
CDR3aa: CASSLGPYFQETQYF
d_gene: NA
abundance: few
j_gene: TRBJ2-5
v_gene: TRBV7-2

CDR3nt: TGTGCCAGCAGCTTCCTAGCGGGGGTTACCGGGGAGCTGTTTTTT
CDR3aa: CASSFLAGVTGELFF
d_gene: TRBD2
abundance: NA
j_gene: TRBJ2-2
v_gene: TRBV7-9

CDR3nt: TGTGCCAGCAGCTTAACCGACAGGGATTGGTCCACTGAAGCTTTCTTT
CDR3aa: CASSLTDRDWSTEAFF
d_gene: TRBD1
abundance: few
j_gene: TRBJ1-1
v_gene: TRBV7-6

CDR3nt: TGTGCCAGCAGCTTAGCCCCCTGGGAGCGGGGGGCCGAGGAGACCCAGTACTTC
CDR3aa: CASSLAPWERGAEETQYF
d_gene: TRBD2
abundance: NA
j_gene: TRBJ2-5
v_gene: TRBV7-6

CDR3nt: TGCGCCAGCAGCTACAGGGAAGACAATGAGCAGTTCTTC
CDR3aa: CASSYREDNEQFF
d_gene: NA
abundance: NA
j_gene: TRBJ2-1
v_gene: TRBV5-1

CDR3nt: TGTGCCAGCAGTGAAAGGGCCGGGGTCGGAGGCCGGGGTGAGCAGTTCTTC
CDR3aa: CASSERAGVGGRGEQFF
d_gene: NA
abundance: NA
j_gene: TRBJ2-1
v_gene: TRBV6-1

CDR3nt: TGCGCCAGCAGCCAAGATTCGCTAGCGGGGGTGACCGGGGAGCTGTTTTTT
CDR3aa: CASSQDSLAGVTGELFF
d_gene: TRBD2
abundance: NA
j_gene: TRBJ2-2
v_gene: TRBV4-1

CDR3nt: TGTGCCAGCAGTTCGTTCGGGACAGATAAATATAGCAATCAGCCCCAGCATTTT
CDR3aa: CASSSFGTDKYSNQPQHF
d_gene: TRBD1
abundance: NA
j_gene: TRBJ1-5
v_gene: TRBV6-5

CDR3nt: TGTGCCAGCAGAGTACTGTCTTCCTACGAGCAGTACTTC
CDR3aa: CASRVLSSYEQYF
d_gene: NA
abundance: few
j_gene: TRBJ2-7
v_gene: TRBV6-1

CDR3nt: TGTGCCAGCAGCTTAGGTTGGGGGCGCGGTTCACCCCTCCACTTT
CDR3aa: CASSLGWGRGSPLHF
d_gene: NA
abundance: few
j_gene: TRBJ1-6
v_gene: TRBV7-2

CDR3nt: TGTGCCAGCAGTGAAAGGGATATGGTCACAGATACGCAGTATTTT
CDR3aa: CASSERDMVTDTQYF
d_gene: NA
abundance: NA
j_gene: TRBJ2-3
v_gene: TRBV6-1

CDR3nt: TGTGCCAGCACCACCATTTCAGCTAATGAAAAACTGTTTTTT
CDR3aa: CASTTISANEKLFF
d_gene: NA
abundance: NA
j_gene: TRBJ1-4
v_gene: TRBV12-3/TRBV12-4

CDR3nt: TGCAGCGTTGTAGCAGCCTATATGGCAGATACGCAGTATTTT
CDR3aa: CSVVAAYMADTQYF
d_gene: NA
abundance: NA
j_gene: TRBJ2-3
v_gene: TRBV29-1

CDR3nt: TGTGCCAGCAGTAATCCGGCCGTAACCGGGGAGCTGTTTTTT
CDR3aa: CASSNPAVTGELFF
d_gene: NA
abundance: many
j_gene: TRBJ2-2
v_gene: TRBV7-8

CDR3nt: TGTGCCAGCAGTTCTCCAGGGTATATGGGTGAGCAGTTCTTC
CDR3aa: CASSSPGYMGEQFF
d_gene: NA
abundance: few
j_gene: TRBJ2-1
v_gene: TRBV27

CDR3nt: TGTGCCAGCAGCTTGGGAGCGGGGGGGAACATTCAGTACTTC
CDR3aa: CASSLGAGGNIQYF
d_gene: TRBD2
abundance: NA
j_gene: TRBJ2-4
v_gene: TRBV7-6

CDR3nt: TGCAGTGCTGAACAGGTCCTCACCGGGGAGCTGTTTTTT
CDR3aa: CSAEQVLTGELFF
d_gene: NA
abundance: NA
j_gene: TRBJ2-2
v_gene: TRBV20-1

CDR3nt: TGCAGTGCCAAGAGGACACGTGGGGTTTATATGGACACTGAAGCTTTCTTT
CDR3aa: CSAKRTRGVYMDTEAFF
d_gene: NA
abundance: NA
j_gene: TRBJ1-1
v_gene: TRBV20-1

CDR3nt: TGTGCCAGCAGCCGGGACGGAGGCAATCAGCCCCAGCATTTT
CDR3aa: CASSRDGGNQPQHF
d_gene: NA
abundance: NA
j_gene: TRBJ1-5
v_gene: TRBV7-9

CDR3nt: TGTGCCAGCAGTGAACAACCGGGACAGGGAGTTTTCTTT
CDR3aa: CASSEQPGQGVFF
d_gene: TRBD1
abundance: NA
j_gene: TRBJ1-1
v_gene: TRBV25-1

CDR3nt: TGTGCCACCAATGAGGGGGGGGGGACAGATACGCAGTATTTT
CDR3aa: CATNEGGGTDTQYF
d_gene: NA
abundance: few
j_gene: TRBJ2-3
v_gene: TRBV6-6

CDR3nt: TGCGCCAGCAGCCAAATCGGGGAGTCGAACACCGGGGAGCTGTTTTTT
CDR3aa: CASSQIGESNTGELFF
d_gene: NA
abundance: few
j_gene: TRBJ2-2
v_gene: TRBV4-1

CDR3nt: TGTGCCAGCAGCTTGGGGACCACCTACGAGCAGTACTTC
CDR3aa: CASSLGTTYEQYF
d_gene: NA
abundance: many
j_gene: TRBJ2-7
v_gene: TRBV27

CDR3nt: TGTGCCAGCAGCGTAGCTGCAGGAGAAGAGACCCAGTACTTC
CDR3aa: CASSVAAGEETQYF
d_gene: NA
abundance: NA
j_gene: TRBJ2-5
v_gene: TRBV9

CDR3nt: TGTGCCAGCAGCTTCGCCCCTAGCACAGATACGCAGTATTTT
CDR3aa: CASSFAPSTDTQYF
d_gene: NA
abundance: NA
j_gene: TRBJ2-3
v_gene: TRBV7-6

CDR3nt: TGCAGTGCTAGAGATCTGGATCAGGGGACTGAAGCTTTCTTT
CDR3aa: CSARDLDQGTEAFF
d_gene: NA
abundance: once
j_gene: TRBJ1-1
v_gene: TRBV20-1

CDR3nt: TGTGCCAGCAGTTTACAGGGGACAGGGGCCTACAATGAGCAGTTCTTC
CDR3aa: CASSLQGTGAYNEQFF
d_gene: TRBD1
abundance: few
j_gene: TRBJ2-1
v_gene: TRBV12-3/TRBV12-4

CDR3nt: TGTGCCAGCAGCTTAGTCCGAGCAGTTGGGACCCAGTACTTC
CDR3aa: CASSLVRAVGTQYF
d_gene: NA
abundance: NA
j_gene: TRBJ2-5
v_gene: TRBV7-9